A single sample gave rise to the 8 T cell receptor beta chains below, sequenced in a study of T-cell reconstitution after alpha-beta-depleted transplantation in children. Library preparation (for TCRbeta) was performed with unique molecular identifiers. TCRdb re-derived calls from the PCR reads in MiXCR, one entry per CDR3 protein. The table shows roughly 500,000 distinct CDR3 sequences, with approximately 30% occurring only once. The sequencing here drew on PBMCs from the stem cell graft donor, taken from the stem cell graft. These receptors were obtained from a human donor who donated a stem cell graft to a child with aplastic anemia.

The CDR3 DNA follows: TGCGCCAGCAGCCAAGTTTGGGCGGGAGCGACAGATACGCAGTATTTT. Residues: CASSQVWAGATDTQYF. This sequence joins TRBV4-3 and TRBJ2-3, with 7 bases fitting TRBD2. CDR1 and CDR2 (germline): LGHNA, YSLEER. Unmatched junction bases numbered 7, after V lost 1 base and J lost 3 bases. CDR3 size: 16 residues.

The rearrangement links TRBV4-1 to TRBJ1-1, with unresolved D. V was clipped by 0 bases and J by 8 bases, with 4 bases between them. The V gene's germline CDR1 is MGHRA and CDR2 YSYEKL. The CDR3 runs 11 residues. The CDR3 sequence: CASSQDSEAFF. The CDR3 DNA reads TGCGCCAGCAGCCAAGATTCCGAAGCTTTCTTT.

This chain joins TRBV4-2 and TRBJ2-1, with 9 bases identical to TRBD2. V lost 3 bases and J lost 4; bases outside the gene matches: 7. Germline V gene lookup returns CDR1 LGHNA and CDR2 YNFKEQ. The CDR3 covers 16 residues. This CDR3 reads CASSHVSGSVYNEQFF. DNA of the CDR3: TGTGCCAGCAGCCACGTTAGCGGGAGTGTGTACAATGAGCAGTTCTTC.

CDR3 amino acids: CAWRGTAQTYEQYF. In DNA form, the CDR3 reads TGTGCCTGGAGGGGGACGGCACAAACCTACGAGCAGTACTTC. V gene TRBV30 combines with J gene TRBJ2-7, with D tentatively TRBD1 or TRBD2 (5 bases each). V lost 3 bases, J lost 2 bases, and 14 bases lay in between. The CDR3 is 14 residues long. Germline lookup yields CDR1 GTSNPN and CDR2 SVGIG (reference sequence).

This clonotype has only a few counts. This chain links TRBV6-1 with TRBJ2-2; TRBD1 matches at 10 bases. The CDR3 has 15 amino acids. The V segment lost 5 bases and the J segment 3 bases; nucleotides outside the gene matches: 3. Germline V gene data show CDR1 as MNHNS and CDR2 as SASEGT. CDR3 region: CASSRDRGHTGELFF. The CDR3 DNA sequence: TGTGCCAGCAGTCGCGACAGGGGGCACACCGGGGAGCTGTTTTTT.

Details on this clonotype: A much more abundant neighbour one base away suggests this may be a read error. The chain joins TRBV20-1 to TRBJ1-5; D unclear. This CDR3 has 15 residues. Trimming pared 3 bases from V and 0 bases from J, leaving 12 bases between. Germline CDR1 and CDR2: DFQATT and SNEGSKA (reference sequence). The CDR3 region is CSASAVQNSNQPQHF. The CDR3 nucleotides read TGCAGTGCTAGTGCGGTCCAGAATAGCAATCAGCCCCAGCATTTT.

V gene TRBV12-3 or TRBV12-4 combines with J gene TRBJ2-1; TRBD2 matches at 10 bases. The CDR3 consists of 15 residues. V was clipped by 2 bases and J by 6 bases; unmatched bases: 4. In DNA form, the CDR3 reads TGTGCCAGCAGTTTACTAGCGGGAGAACGCAATGAGCAGTTCTTC. Its translation: CASSLLAGERNEQFF.

This CDR3 is CASSPDMSTDTQYF. The CDR3 bases are TGTGCCAGCAGCCCGGACATGAGCACAGATACGCAGTATTTT. This chain uses TRBV7-6 with TRBJ2-3; tentative D call: TRBD1 (5 bases). This CDR3 has 14 residues. Trimming took off 5 bases at V and 0 bases at J, with 9 bases between the two ends. CDR1 and CDR2 from the germline V gene are SGHVS and FNYEAQ.